This T cell receptor beta chain emerged from a study of Ad26.COV2.S vaccination and SARS-CoV-2 variants. This CDR3 has 14 residues. Germline CDR1 is SEHNR and CDR2 is FQNEAQ (reference sequence). Trimming removed 5 bases from V and 4 bases from J, with 15 bases in between. Notes on the study in general: The placebo group had lower spike-specific TCR breadth than the vaccine recipients did. The breadth of spike-specific CD8+ and CD4+ T cell responses after vaccination was reportedly substantial.

Treatment: around 19 received Ad26.COV2.S at low or high dose, single or two shots; roughly five received placebo; per-sample allocation not given. At day 63 after the first vaccine or placebo injection, samples were drawn. Generated by immunoSEQ multiplex PCR, the TCRdb table keeps only in-frame clones and is missing some. The data hold fewer than 600,000 clones, with about 88% observed a single time. This clone was seen a single time. Antigen: not known. This clonotype was obtained from a person between 18 and 59 years old who received the Ad26.COV2.S COVID-19 vaccine or a placebo. The chain has TRBV7-9 and TRBJ2-7, with D perhaps being TRBD1 or TRBD2 (5 bases each). Sequenced material: peripheral blood, taken in a trial of Ad26.COV2.S vaccine versus placebo. CDR3 sequence reads: CASSPSGTAYEQYF. CDR3 nucleotide sequence: TGTGCCAGCAGCCCTTCCGGGACCGCATACGAGCAGTACTTC.